This T cell receptor beta chain was observed in a study of blood T cell repertoires in COVID-19. Study context: Italy, Spain and the United States were the sources of the convalescent and acute COVID-19 samples. Nucleic acid was either cDNA or gDNA, and it came from T cells, B-cell-depleted T cells, or PBMCs.

Germline V gene lookup returns CDR1 SEHNR and CDR2 FQNEAQ (reference sequence). The CDR3 spans 15 residues. J was trimmed by 3 bases and V by 2 bases; bases with no gene match: 3. It was during active infection that Seattle patients were enrolled and then longitudinally followed. As originally analysed: By means of reference gene primer amplification, nucleated cell counts were estimated. The method was immunoSEQ multiplex PCR; TCRdb's version includes in-frame clones alone and lacks a portion of them. V, J and clone size reflect that table, while D and trimming were determined from the DNA. The table lists 250,000 to 300,000 clones, over 75% of them singletons.

The sequence derives from a woman in her sixties or seventies with COVID-19, enrolled during active disease. Sequencing was done on a sample of peripheral blood. The V call is TRBV7-9, the J call TRBJ2-1, with 8 bases fitting TRBD2. For the CDR3, the DNA is TGTGCCAGCAGCTTAAGGACTAGCTTCTACAATGAGCAGTTCTTC. It translates to CASSLRTSFYNEQFF.